This passage covers 25 T cell receptor beta chains from one sample sequenced in a study of shared T cell receptors in the human thymus. Clones were read by immunoSEQ multiplex PCR, and TCRdb kept only the in-frame ones, dropping some. The sample includes hundreds of thousands of clones, roughly 86% of them seen just once. In addition, the sample was reused for a study of human thymus T cells.

Sequences were obtained from thymocytes. These TCRs come from a boy younger than two with a congenital heart defect.

Only one count was recorded for this clone. This chain connects TRBV5-1 to TRBJ2-3; D remains unclear. V was trimmed by 0 bases and J by 10 bases, leaving 24 bases between them. Germline assignment: CDR1 SGHRS and CDR2 YFSETQ. The CDR3 length is 17 residues. CDR3 coding DNA: TGCGCCAGCAGCTTGGGAAAACCAGTGGCTAGGATGGATGCGCAGTATTTT. It yields the protein CASSLGKPVARMDAQYF.

The rearrangement uses TRBV29-1 and TRBJ1-2; weak D call: TRBD1 (5 bases). The CDR3 spans 12 residues. Looked up from germline, CDR1 is SQVTM and CDR2 is ANQGSEA. V was clipped by 7 bases and J by 4 bases, with 13 bases between them. The CDR3, as DNA: TGCAGCGGGGAAACAGGACCCTATGGCTACACCTTC. Protein product: CSGETGPYGYTF.

The rearrangement uses TRBV5-1 and TRBJ2-5; 8 nucleotides agree with TRBD1. CDR3 size: 16 residues. Germline CDR1 reads SGHRS; CDR2 reads YFSETQ. V was clipped by 2 bases and J by 5 bases; unmatched bases: 11. The DNA for the CDR3 is TGCGCCAGCAGCTTCCCAGGGGGCGCGGTGAGGGAGACCCAGTACTTC. Translation: CASSFPGGAVRETQYF. The variable domain in full, with the rest retrieved from reference TRBV5-1 and TRBJ2-5, is KAGVTQTPRYLIKTRGQQVTLSCSPISGHRSVSWYQQTPGQGLQFLFEYFSETQRNKGNFPGRFSGRQFSNSRSEMNVSTLELGDSALYLCASSFPGGAVRETQYFGPGTRLLVL.

This clone has just one count. The chain recombines TRBV9 with TRBJ1-5; tentatively, D is TRBD1 (5 bases). Deletions cut 4 bases from V and 6 bases from J, with 14 bases between. The CDR3 totals 14 residues. CDR1 and CDR2 (germline): SGDLS, YYNGEE. The CDR3 is CASSPQGGAQPQHF. CDR3 nucleotide sequence: TGTGCCAGCAGCCCTCAGGGTGGGGCTCAGCCCCAGCATTTT.

V and J are TRBV6-5 and TRBJ1-1; D possibly corresponds to TRBD1 (5 bases). The V gene's germline CDR1 is MNHEY and CDR2 SVGAGI. V shed 2 bases and J shed 2 bases, with 12 bases lying between them. The CDR3 sequence is 15 residues long. CDR3 bases: TGTGCCAGCAGTTACCAGCCAGGGAACAACACTGAAGCTTTCTTT. Translated, it gives CASSYQPGNNTEAFF.

The rearrangement joins TRBV5-1 to TRBJ2-7, with a weak D call TRBD1 (6 bases). Per the germline V gene, CDR1 is SGHRS and CDR2 is YFSETQ. Trimming removed 0 bases from V and 0 bases from J, with 10 bases in between. CDR3 length: 15 amino acids. This CDR3 reads CASSLGRGRSYEQYF. In DNA, the CDR3 is TGCGCCAGCAGCTTGGGCAGGGGACGCTCCTACGAGCAGTACTTC.

This clone was seen once. The chain uses TRBV18 and TRBJ2-3; possibly TRBD1 for D (5 bases). V lost 4 bases and J lost 3, with 17 bases in between. The germline V gene encodes CDR1 KGHSH and CDR2 LQKENI. CDR3 length: 16 amino acids. The CDR3 loop is CASSQGKGKATDTQYF. CDR3 bases: TGTGCCAGCTCACAGGGCAAGGGGAAGGCTACAGATACGCAGTATTTT.

The V call is TRBV28, the J call TRBJ1-1; possibly TRBD1 for D (6 bases). V was trimmed by 5 bases and J by 3 bases, leaving 16 bases between them. CDR1 and CDR2 from the germline V gene are MDHEN and SYDVKM. The CDR3 is 15 amino acids. The CDR3, as DNA: TGTGCCAGCAGTAGGCAGGGGCGAAGCGACACTGAAGCTTTCTTT. Protein: CASSRQGRSDTEAFF.

The chain joins TRBV19 to TRBJ1-4; possible D gene TRBD1, 5 bases. Germline CDR1 LNHDA, CDR2 SQIVND (reference sequence). This CDR3 region has 16 residues. Trimming stripped 5 bases from V and 7 bases from J, with 20 bases between. The CDR3 coding sequence is TGTGCCAGTAGTCTTGATACCGGGGGACTAGGTGAAAAACTGTTTTTT. It encodes CASSLDTGGLGEKLFF.

The chain uses TRBV19 and TRBJ2-4; TRBD2 matches 10 bases. The V and J ends lost 5 bases and 1 base, in that order; junction bases with no gene match: 17. CDR3 length equals 20 residues. Germline lookup yields CDR1 LNHDA and CDR2 SQIVND (reference sequence). The CDR3 region has the DNA TGTGCCAGTAGTGTTAGTAGGGCGCTAGCGGGAGTCTGGGCCAAAAACATTCAGTACTTC. It yields the protein CASSVSRALAGVWAKNIQYF.

The genes are TRBV5-6 and TRBJ2-4; possible D gene TRBD2, 5 bases. This CDR3 has 16 amino acids. The ends were cut back, 4 bases at V and 0 bases at J, with 14 bases in the middle. Germline lookup yields CDR1 SGHDT and CDR2 YYEEEE. DNA of the CDR3: TGTGCCAGCAGCCCCCGACGGAGGCTAGCCAAAAACATTCAGTACTTC. This sequence encodes CASSPRRRLAKNIQYF. The full variable domain, rest sourced from reference TRBV5-6 and TRBJ2-4, is DAGVTQSPTHLIKTRGQQVTLRCSPKSGHDTVSWYQQALGQGPQFIFQYYEEEERQRGNFPDRFSGHQFPNYSSELNVNALLLGDSALYLCASSPRRRLAKNIQYFGAGTRLSVL.

The chain is built from TRBV19 and TRBJ2-3; D gene ambiguous. The CDR3 extends over 14 amino acids. V was cut by 1 base and J by 5 bases, with 10 bases left in between. Germline CDR1 and CDR2: LNHDA and SQIVND (reference sequence). The CDR3 is CASSIGWSLDTQYF. Here the CDR3 DNA reads TGTGCCAGTAGTATAGGGTGGAGCCTAGATACGCAGTATTTT.

The gene calls are TRBV11-2 and TRBJ2-1; 7 bases match TRBD2. The J segment lost 2 bases and the V segment lost 4 bases, leaving 11 bases of the junction unmatched. The germline V gene encodes CDR1 SGHAT and CDR2 FQNNGV. The CDR3 runs to 17 residues. CDR3 sequence: CASSSTLRGSTYNEQFF. The CDR3 region has the DNA TGTGCCAGCAGCTCGACCCTACGCGGGAGCACCTACAATGAGCAGTTCTTC.

This clone occurred a few times. The V and J genes are TRBV18 and TRBJ2-3, with no clear D. The ends were cut back, 5 bases at V and 2 bases at J, with 5 bases in the middle. The CDR3 has 12 residues. Germline V gives CDR1 KGHSH, CDR2 LQKENI. The CDR3 DNA sequence: TGTGCCAGCTCAGCGCCCACAGATACGCAGTATTTT. Residues: CASSAPTDTQYF.

This clone was recorded a few times. The gene calls are TRBV11-2 and TRBJ2-2; TRBD1 aligns across 10 bases. Germline trimming cut 4 bases from V and 5 bases from J; bases unmatched to any gene: 4. The CDR3 length is 15 residues. Looked up from germline, CDR1 is SGHAT and CDR2 is FQNNGV. CDR3 region: CASSSKGQGTGELFF. The CDR3 DNA reads TGTGCCAGCAGCTCTAAGGGACAGGGGACCGGGGAGCTGTTTTTT.

V usage is TRBV2 and J usage is TRBJ2-7; perhaps TRBD1 as D (6 bases). The V end lost 1 base, the J end lost 2 bases, and 12 bases lay between the germline ends. The germline V gene has CDR1 SNHLY and CDR2 FYNNEI. The CDR3 has 15 amino acids. CDR3 region: CASSEVGRGPYEQYF. CDR3 DNA sequence: TGTGCCAGCAGTGAAGTGGGCAGGGGCCCCTACGAGCAGTACTTC. Full variable domain (rest looked up from reference TRBV2 and TRBJ2-7): EPEVTQTPSHQVTQMGQEVILRCVPISNHLYFYWYRQILGQKVEFLVSFYNNEISEKSEIFDDQFSVERPDGSNFTLKIRSTKLEDSAMYFCASSEVGRGPYEQYFGPGTRLTVT.

The chain has TRBV6-5 and TRBJ2-1; 7 bases agree with TRBD1. Germline V gene sequence: CDR1 MNHEY, CDR2 SVGAGI. The CDR3 consists of 12 residues. V shed 4 bases and J 9 bases; nucleotides not matched to a gene: 3. This CDR3 is CASSSSGGEQFF. CDR3 nucleotides: TGTGCCAGCAGTTCATCAGGGGGTGAGCAGTTCTTC.

The J gene is TRBJ2-1, the V gene TRBV4-3, with 11 bases that match TRBD2. CDR1 is LGHNA and CDR2 is YSLEER in the germline V gene. The CDR3 totals 21 residues. The V segment lost 0 bases and the J segment 0 bases; nucleotides outside the gene matches: 13. CDR3 amino acids: CASSQDCSASGGPSSYNEQFF. The CDR3 DNA reads TGCGCCAGCAGCCAAGATTGCAGTGCTAGCGGGGGGCCCAGCTCCTACAATGAGCAGTTCTTC.

The chain joins TRBV6-5 to TRBJ2-7; D may be TRBD1 (5 bases). Trimming removed 0 bases from V and 4 bases from J, with 13 bases in between. Germline loops: CDR1 MNHEY, CDR2 SVGAGI. This CDR3 spans 15 amino acids. In nucleotides, the CDR3 is TGTGCCAGCAGTTACTCGTTCCAGGGTCAATACGAGCAGTACTTC. Its translation: CASSYSFQGQYEQYF.

The chain carries TRBV14 and TRBJ1-1; D is unclear. The CDR3 consists of 18 residues. The germline V gene has CDR1 SGHDN and CDR2 FVKESK. Between the trimmed V and J ends, which lost 1 base and 0 bases, there was a span of 18 bases. This CDR3 reads CASSQASPRSELNTEAFF. The DNA of the CDR3 is TGTGCCAGCAGCCAAGCATCGCCTCGGAGTGAACTGAACACTGAAGCTTTCTTT.

The rearrangement joins TRBV18 to TRBJ2-7; 11 bases fit TRBD2. Germline V gives CDR1 KGHSH, CDR2 LQKENI. V lost 2 bases and J lost 5; bases outside the gene matches: 11. The CDR3 is 17 amino acids. The CDR3 spells CASSPGRLAGGVNEQYF. CDR3 DNA sequence: TGTGCCAGCTCACCAGGTCGGCTAGCGGGAGGAGTCAACGAGCAGTACTTC.

The rearrangement uses TRBV11-2 and TRBJ1-4, with 7 positions matching TRBD1. The CDR3 spans 15 residues. Germline CDR1 and CDR2: SGHAT and FQNNGV. V lost 5 bases to trimming and J lost 4 bases; unmatched junction nucleotides: 7. The CDR3 DNA reads as TGTGCCAGCAGCACAACAGGGGTATTTAATGAAAAACTGTTTTTT. It translates to CASSTTGVFNEKLFF.

The chain combines TRBV5-1 with TRBJ2-5, with D possibly being TRBD2 (6 bases). Germline assignment: CDR1 SGHRS and CDR2 YFSETQ. V was pared by 5 bases and J by 5 bases, with 16 bases between. The CDR3 contains 14 residues. The CDR3 DNA sequence: TGCGCCAGCAGTGTCGCGGGGTTAGGGGAGACCCAGTACTTC. The encoded protein is CASSVAGLGETQYF.

Only a few counts were recorded for this clone. V is TRBV19 and J is TRBJ2-1, with D tentatively TRBD2 (6 bases). The germline V gene encodes CDR1 LNHDA and CDR2 SQIVND (reference sequence). The CDR3 covers 16 residues. V lost 1 base and J lost 2, with 12 bases in between. DNA for the CDR3: TGTGCCAGTAGTATAGTGATTAGCGGAGCCTACAATGAGCAGTTCTTC. Translation gives CASSIVISGAYNEQFF.

With regard to this clone: Other DNA sequences in this specimen translate into the identical CDR3. The chain combines TRBV7-3 with TRBJ1-6; D uncertain. The CDR3 is made up of 13 amino acids. V lost 6 bases and J lost 7, with 10 bases in between. Germline V CDR1 and CDR2: SGHTA, FQGTGA. The CDR3 region has the DNA TGTGCCAGCAGTTACGAGATAAATTCACCCCTCCACTTT. This gives the protein CASSYEINSPLHF.